This T cell receptor (beta chain) is from a study of beta chain features in type 1 diabetes. This clone came up a few times. The antigen remains unidentified. Sorting that relied on CD45RO/CCR7/CD25/CD127/CD95/CD27 yielded CD4+ naive, central memory, regulatory and stem cell-like memory cells. Study-wide findings and caveats: Sequencing of cDNA might inflate the share of cells that strongly express TCR.

CDR3 size: 15 residues. With V trimmed by 5 bases and J by 1 base, 6 bases remained unmatched. Germline V CDR1 and CDR2: SGHRS, YFSETQ. Expressed TCRB transcripts were sequenced because the entire RNA isolate underwent reverse transcription. Clones were read by immunoSEQ multiplex PCR, and TCRdb kept only the in-frame ones, dropping some. The table has 350,000 to 400,000 clones, roughly 16% seen once. The sequencing input was naive CD4+ T cells from blood. The TCR sequence derives from a woman aged 18 to 35 in good health. The V and J genes are TRBV5-1 and TRBJ1-3; 7 bases map to TRBD1. Written as DNA, the CDR3 is TGCGCCAGCAGTTTGACAGGGCTTTCTGGAAACACCATATATTTT. Its protein is CASSLTGLSGNTIYF.